The sequence of this T cell receptor (beta chain) was determined in a study of blood T cell repertoires in COVID-19. Study-level information: The United States, Italy and Spain provided the acute and convalescent COVID-19 samples. T cells, B-cell-depleted T cells, or PBMCs supplied cDNA or gDNA.

In the study's own analysis: Nucleated cell counts were estimated from reference gene primer amplification. Clones were sequenced by immunoSEQ multiplex PCR, and TCRdb holds only the in-frame ones, with some missing. V, J and clone size reflect that table, while D and trimming were determined from the DNA. This sample carries about 39,000 clones, approximately 93% of them seen once, and the ten largest clones take about 2.2%. This clone has more than one count but fewer than ten. Per germline, CDR1 LGHNA and CDR2 YNFKEQ. The CDR3 has 14 amino acids. Trimming took 0 bases from V and 6 from J, leaving 9 bases between them.

Sequenced: peripheral blood. The rearrangement uses TRBV4-2 and TRBJ1-5; no firm D call. The clonotype originates from a man over 45 with active COVID-19. In DNA form, the CDR3 reads TGTGCCAGCAGCCAAGATGCGGGGTTTCAGCCCCAGCATTTT. This codes for CASSQDAGFQPQHF.